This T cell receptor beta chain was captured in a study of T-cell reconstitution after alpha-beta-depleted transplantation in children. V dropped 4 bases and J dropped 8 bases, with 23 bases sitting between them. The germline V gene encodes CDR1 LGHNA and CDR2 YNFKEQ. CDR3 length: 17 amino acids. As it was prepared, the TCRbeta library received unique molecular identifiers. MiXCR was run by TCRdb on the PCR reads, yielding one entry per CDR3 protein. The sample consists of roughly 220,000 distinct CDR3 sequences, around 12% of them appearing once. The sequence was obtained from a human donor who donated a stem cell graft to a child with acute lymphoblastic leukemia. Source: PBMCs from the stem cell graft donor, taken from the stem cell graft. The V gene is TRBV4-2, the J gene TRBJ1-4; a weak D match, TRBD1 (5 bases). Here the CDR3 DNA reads TGTGCCAGCAGCCTGCAAGAATGGGCGGGGGGAGGGGAAAAACTGTTTTTT. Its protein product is CASSLQEWAGGGEKLFF.